Below, one T cell receptor beta chain is given with its context. This table comes from immunoSEQ multiplex PCR, and its TCRdb copy is limited to in-frame clones, with some not included. Of roughly 320,000 clones in the sample, about 87% were seen once. There are 15 residues in the CDR3. The V end lost 0 bases, the J end lost 5 bases, and 12 bases lay between the germline ends. Germline V gene lookup returns CDR1 SGHDT and CDR2 YYEEEE. The data were obtained in a study of blood T cell repertoires in COVID-19. Overall study: The cDNA or gDNA used as material had been derived from T cells, B-cell-depleted T cells, or PBMCs.

The chain joins TRBV5-6 to TRBJ1-5; tentatively, D is TRBD1 (6 bases). This clonotype was obtained from a man aged 65 to 85 with acute or convalescent COVID-19. Material for sequencing was peripheral blood. CDR3 region: CASSLGRGVHQPQHF. CDR3 DNA: TGTGCCAGCAGCTTGGGCAGGGGAGTTCATCAGCCCCAGCATTTT.